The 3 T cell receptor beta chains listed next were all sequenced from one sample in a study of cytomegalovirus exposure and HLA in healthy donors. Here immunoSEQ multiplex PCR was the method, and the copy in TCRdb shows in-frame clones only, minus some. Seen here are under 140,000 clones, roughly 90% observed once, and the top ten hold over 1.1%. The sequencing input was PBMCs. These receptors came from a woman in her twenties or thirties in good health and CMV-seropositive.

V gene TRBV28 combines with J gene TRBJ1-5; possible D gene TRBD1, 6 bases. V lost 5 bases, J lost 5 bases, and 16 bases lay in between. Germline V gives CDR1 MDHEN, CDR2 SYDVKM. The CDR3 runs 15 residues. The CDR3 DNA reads TGTGCCAGCAGTCCCCGGGGCAGGGGCGATCAGCCCCAGCATTTT. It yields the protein CASSPRGRGDQPQHF.

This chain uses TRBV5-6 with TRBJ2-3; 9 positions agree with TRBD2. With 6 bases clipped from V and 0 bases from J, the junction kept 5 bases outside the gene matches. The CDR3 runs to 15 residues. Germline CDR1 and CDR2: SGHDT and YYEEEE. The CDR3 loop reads CASIPLAGSTDTQYF. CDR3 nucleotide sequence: TGTGCCAGCATCCCTCTAGCGGGGAGCACAGATACGCAGTATTTT.

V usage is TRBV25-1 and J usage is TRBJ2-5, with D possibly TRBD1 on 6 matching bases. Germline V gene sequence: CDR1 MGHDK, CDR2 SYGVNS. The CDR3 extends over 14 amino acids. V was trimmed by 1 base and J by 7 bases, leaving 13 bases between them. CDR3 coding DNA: TGTGCCAGCAGTGAATGGAAGGGGGAAGGGACCCAGTACTTC. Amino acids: CASSEWKGEGTQYF.